Described below is a single TCR beta chain sequence and its context. This clone was seen a few times. Its target antigen remains unknown. No clone much larger than this one lies a single base away; base qualities are absent. The sample comes from a study of T cell responses to AZD1222 COVID-19 vaccine (dated by TCRdb to about 2021). Broadly, across the study: AZD1222 recipients given second doses at about 4 weeks or at about 12 weeks were pooled, since spike-specific TCR depth and breadth were not found to differ between the two schedules. Trial participants were enrolled by age into subgroups of 18-55, 56-69 and 70-plus years, and 148, 28 and 57 TCR-sequenced participants, respectively, were included in these subgroups. A total of under 250 trial participants underwent TCR sequencing, of whom under 220 had received two doses of AZD1222 and approximately 25 had received two doses of the MenACWY control vaccine. The investigation overall reported the following: CD4 TCRs associated with the vaccine covered the entire spike protein, and the dominant responses were in regions 160-218 and 743-854. A significant rise in spike-specific TCR breadth and depth was observed after two AZD1222 doses relative to day 0 and relative to MenACWY recipients. Because no day 14 peak-response samples were available, repertoires were characterized only after the peak T cell response. Most participants were white British and females outnumbered males, and the authors suggested that clonal diversity may have been underestimated. Epitopes outside the regions mutated in the B.1.351 and B.1.1.7 variants were reportedly recognized by nearly half of the unique spike-specific TCRs. Only five to seven AZD1222 recipients were SARS-CoV-2 seropositive at baseline, limiting conclusions about previously exposed vaccinees. The 56-69-year group was small, and its depth increase did not reach significance, likely because of low power.

From cysteine to phenylalanine, the CDR3 is 19 amino acids long. The read is trimmed to its CDR3 DNA, 57 bases read in frame from base 1. CDR1 and CDR2, looked up from the germline V gene (reference sequence), are MNHEY and SMNVEV. V sheds 6 bases and J sheds 3 bases, leaving 27 bases between their ends. The CDR3 regions of human TCRbeta chains were analyzed by immunosequencing. The study's own analysis went as follows. TCRs in the repertoires were compared against a reference library of SARS-CoV-2-specific TCRs that had been generated with the MIRA antigen-specificity platform. Breadth meant the fraction of unique TCRs that were SARS-CoV-2-associated, whereas depth meant the fraction of total T cells that were SARS-CoV-2-associated. Using the MIRA data, each spike-specific TCR was assigned both to the spike region to which the TCR was reactive and to a CD4 or CD8 class. Log10-transformed breadth and depth values were compared by one-way ANOVA with Sidak's multiple comparisons tests. In its TCRdb copy, this immuneACCESS table keeps in-frame sequences only and misses some clones. Where compared with another copy, unresolved V genes explain less than half of these, and the others have no known cause. V, J and clone size were drawn from that table, and D and trimming were deduced from the DNA. The sample table records 90,000 to 150,000 clones; roughly 90% of these occur just once. The biggest ten clones account for around 8.6% of the sample.

The meaning of the sample's time point label: baseline before first vaccination. Vaccinee samples were obtained from the UK trials COV001 and COV002, which included a single-blind randomized controlled phase 2/3 trial of AZD1222 (ChAdOx1 nCoV-19) in healthy adults. For TCRbeta chain sequencing, PBMC samples were collected from trial participants at day 0 and at day 28 after the second dose. This specimen was peripheral blood, taken on day 0 of AZD1222 vaccination. The sequence came from an adult in good health. The rearranged segments are TRBV27 and TRBJ1-5; the D region possibly corresponds to TRBD1 (6 bases align). DNA sequence: TGTGCCAGCAGCCCAGAGGGGGGGCGAATGTTGGGGTACAATCAGCCCCAGCATTTT. Its coded protein is CASSPEGGRMLGYNQPQHF.